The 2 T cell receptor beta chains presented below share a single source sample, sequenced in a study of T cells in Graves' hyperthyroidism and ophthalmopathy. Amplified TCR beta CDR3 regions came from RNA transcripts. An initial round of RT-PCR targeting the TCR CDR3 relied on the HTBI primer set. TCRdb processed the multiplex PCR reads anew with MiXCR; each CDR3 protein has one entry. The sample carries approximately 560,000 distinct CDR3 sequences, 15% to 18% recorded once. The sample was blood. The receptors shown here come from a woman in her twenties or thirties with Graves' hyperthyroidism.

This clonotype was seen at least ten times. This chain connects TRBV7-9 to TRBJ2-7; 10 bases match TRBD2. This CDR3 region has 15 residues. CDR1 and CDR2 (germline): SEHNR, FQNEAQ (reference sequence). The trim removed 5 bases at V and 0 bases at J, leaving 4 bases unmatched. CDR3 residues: CASSTGLADSYEQYF. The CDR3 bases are TGTGCCAGCAGCACAGGACTAGCGGACTCCTACGAGCAGTACTTC.

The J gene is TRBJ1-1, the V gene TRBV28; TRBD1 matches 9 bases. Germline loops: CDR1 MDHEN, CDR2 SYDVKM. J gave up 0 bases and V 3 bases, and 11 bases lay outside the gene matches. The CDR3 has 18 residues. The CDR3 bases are TGTGCCAGCAGTTTCGCTCGGGGGACAGGGCCTTTGAACACTGAAGCTTTCTTT. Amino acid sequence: CASSFARGTGPLNTEAFF.